This entry lists 9 T cell receptor beta chains sequenced from one sample in a study of persistence of HIV-infected CD4 T cells. The stimulus was lysate of CMV-infected fibroblasts, 8.5 to 10 ug/mL. CD40L-negative CD69-negative CD45RO-high memory CD4+ T cells were sorted as populations depleted of antigen-responding cells. Their antigens remain unidentified. The immunoSEQ assay was version 4, run in survey mode. Assay: immunoSEQ multiplex PCR; the TCRdb copy retains only in-frame clones and omits some. This sample has more than 35,000 clones, with around 80% found just once. The sequences come from CD4+ T cells sorted from PBMCs after roughly 18-hour stimulation, collected from a patient who received antiretroviral therapy. The source of these receptors is an adult man with HIV who was CMV-seropositive.

Worth noting for this clone: This sample also contains other DNA sequences that code for the same CDR3. The chain links TRBV9 to TRBJ1-3; a possible D gene is TRBD1 (5 bases). The CDR3 runs to 15 residues. V shed 2 bases and J shed 0 bases, with 9 bases lying between them. The germline V gene encodes CDR1 SGDLS and CDR2 YYNGEE. The CDR3 nucleotides read TGTGCCAGCAGCGTGGGGGGGAGCTCTGGAAACACCATATATTTT. This gives the protein CASSVGGSSGNTIYF.

V usage is TRBV12-3 or TRBV12-4 and J usage is TRBJ1-1; TRBD1 might be the D (6 bases). The length of the CDR3 is 12 residues. The V end was cut by 3 bases, the J end by 5 bases, with 7 bases between. CDR3 loop: CASSFTGTEAFF. The CDR3 DNA follows: TGTGCCAGCAGTTTCACAGGGACTGAAGCTTTCTTT.

The chain is built from TRBV29-1 and TRBJ2-3; 7 bases match TRBD1. CDR1 is SQVTM, CDR2 ANQGSEA, per germline. V shed 6 bases, J shed 2 bases, and the junction held 8 bases outside the gene matches. The CDR3 totals 14 residues. As DNA, the CDR3 is TGCAGCGTCGCCCGGGACAGTGTCACAGATACGCAGTATTTT. Its protein is CSVARDSVTDTQYF.

This sequence joins TRBV6-5 and TRBJ2-6; D gene ambiguous. V lost 6 bases and J lost 0, with 6 bases in between. CDR1 MNHEY and CDR2 SVGAGI come from the germline V gene. The CDR3 is 14 residues long. The CDR3 is CASRWSSGANVLTF. In DNA, the CDR3 is TGTGCCAGCAGATGGAGCTCTGGGGCCAACGTCCTGACTTTC.

This clone has just a few counts. The rearrangement joins TRBV6-5 to TRBJ1-1; D remains ambiguous. The CDR3 runs 14 residues. Germline lookup yields CDR1 MNHEY and CDR2 SVGAGI. The V end was cut by 7 bases, the J end by 1 base, with 13 bases between. The CDR3 nucleotides are TGTGCCAGCAATGTGAGACGGGGGAACACTGAAGCTTTCTTT. It translates to CASNVRRGNTEAFF.

This CDR3 reads CAISEFPGQGTDTQYF. In DNA form, the CDR3 reads TGTGCCATCAGTGAGTTCCCGGGACAGGGCACAGATACGCAGTATTTT. The V call is TRBV10-3, the J call TRBJ2-3; 8 bases map to TRBD1. The CDR3 is 16 residues long. The germline gives CDR1 ENHRY, CDR2 SYGVKD. Trimming cost V 1 base and J 1 base; bases outside gene matches: 4.

The rearrangement uses TRBV5-1 and TRBJ1-3; D gene unclear. Trimming removed 5 bases from V and 4 bases from J, with 16 bases in between. Germline V gives CDR1 SGHRS, CDR2 YFSETQ. This CDR3 region has 15 residues. The CDR3 sequence is CASSLDFGAGNTIYF. CDR3 coding DNA: TGCGCCAGCAGTCTCGACTTTGGCGCCGGAAACACCATATATTTT.

The rearrangement links TRBV18 to TRBJ1-5; 7 bases line up with TRBD1. Germline loops: CDR1 KGHSH, CDR2 LQKENI. CDR3 length: 15 residues. The V and J ends lost 1 base and 1 base, in that order; junction bases with no gene match: 1. DNA of the CDR3: TGTGCCAGCTCACCACAGGGGGCCAGCAATCAGCCCCAGCATTTT. Translation: CASSPQGASNQPQHF.

The chain combines TRBV30 with TRBJ1-1; D gene unclear. This CDR3 is 13 amino acids long. The V gene's germline CDR1 is GTSNPN and CDR2 SVGIG (reference sequence). The ends were cut back, 0 bases at V and 2 bases at J, with 7 bases in the middle. CDR3 sequence (DNA): TGTGCCTGGAGTGTAAATTTAAACACTGAAGCTTTCTTT. Its translation is CAWSVNLNTEAFF.